In this sample, the clone carrying this T cell receptor beta chain turned up a few times. Its antigen is not known. A second roughly 6 to 11 cycle PCR used barcoded and J-beta primers. Via MiXCR, TCRdb re-called the 5' RACE reads, giving one row per CDR3 protein. The sample has around 520,000 distinct CDR3 sequences, 25% to 35% seen once. Germline V gives CDR1 MNHNS, CDR2 SASEGT. This CDR3 contains 15 residues. After removal of 4 bases from V and 0 bases from J, the junction contained 5 bases not matched to a gene. This specimen comes from a study of blood T cells in healthy people across ages. Study results and limitations: Higher naive T cell percentage went strongly together with higher TCR beta diversity.

The data were also submitted as part of a second study, on T cells of mothers and their children. Turning to that study: Related mother and child pairs showed slightly greater overlap (not significant) than unrelated pairs did.

Sequencing used blood. The TCR comes from a boy aged 2 to 9 in good health. The chain carries TRBV6-1 and TRBJ1-2; 7 nucleotides line up with TRBD1. CDR3 sequence reads: CASSGGDSANYGYTF. The DNA for the CDR3 is TGTGCCAGCAGTGGAGGGGACAGTGCTAACTATGGCTACACCTTC.